These 5 T cell receptor beta chains share one sample of origin, sequenced in a study of graft-versus-host responses after intestinal transplantation. Their specific antigens are unknown. Sequencing was performed with immunoSEQ multiplex PCR; in TCRdb, only in-frame clones are kept and a portion is missing. In the table there are roughly 51,000 clones, approximately 88% of which are singletons. Sequenced here: unstimulated CD4+ T cells sorted from spleen or lymph node cells, sampled before transplant. These receptors were taken from a human donor who was the organ donor for an intestinal transplant.

J is TRBJ2-7 and V is TRBV6-5; D is perhaps TRBD1 (5 bases). The CDR3 contains 15 residues. Germline V gene lookup returns CDR1 MNHEY and CDR2 SVGAGI. V was pared by 0 bases and J by 3 bases, with 12 bases between. CDR3: CASSYSSQGFYEQYF. The CDR3 DNA reads TGTGCCAGCAGTTACTCGAGCCAGGGATTCTACGAGCAGTACTTC.

The chain carries TRBV5-1 and TRBJ2-3; 11 nucleotides align to TRBD1. There are 16 residues in the CDR3. Germline CDR1 and CDR2: SGHRS and YFSETQ. V lost 1 base to trimming and J lost 3 bases; unmatched junction nucleotides: 4. CDR3 in DNA: TGCGCCAGCAGCTTGATTAGGGACAGGGGGACAGATACGCAGTATTTT. It codes for CASSLIRDRGTDTQYF.

The CDR3 is CASSQRTGLGEQYF. The CDR3 DNA is TGTGCCAGCAGTCAAAGGACAGGATTGGGCGAGCAGTACTTC. This chain joins TRBV6-6 and TRBJ2-7, with 7 nucleotides matching TRBD1. The CDR3 length is 14 residues. Germline values: CDR1 MNHNY, CDR2 SVGAGI (reference sequence). V lost 5 bases and J lost 6; bases outside the gene matches: 10.

This chain uses TRBV28 with TRBJ1-1; D may be TRBD1 (6 bases). This CDR3 has 10 residues. Trimming shortened V by 7 bases and J by 12 bases, and 12 bases separated the two germline ends. Looked up from germline, CDR1 is MDHEN and CDR2 is SYDVKM. DNA of the CDR3: TGTGCCAGCACGGGACATCGATCTTTCTTT. Amino acid sequence: CASTGHRSFF.

The V call is TRBV9, the J call TRBJ2-2; 7 bases agree with TRBD2. CDR1 SGDLS and CDR2 YYNGEE come from the germline V gene. V lost 2 bases to trimming and J lost 4 bases; unmatched junction nucleotides: 5. This CDR3 contains 15 residues. The chain's CDR3 is CASSVREGLTGELFF. The DNA of the CDR3 is TGTGCCAGCAGCGTCAGGGAGGGCCTCACCGGGGAGCTGTTTTTT.